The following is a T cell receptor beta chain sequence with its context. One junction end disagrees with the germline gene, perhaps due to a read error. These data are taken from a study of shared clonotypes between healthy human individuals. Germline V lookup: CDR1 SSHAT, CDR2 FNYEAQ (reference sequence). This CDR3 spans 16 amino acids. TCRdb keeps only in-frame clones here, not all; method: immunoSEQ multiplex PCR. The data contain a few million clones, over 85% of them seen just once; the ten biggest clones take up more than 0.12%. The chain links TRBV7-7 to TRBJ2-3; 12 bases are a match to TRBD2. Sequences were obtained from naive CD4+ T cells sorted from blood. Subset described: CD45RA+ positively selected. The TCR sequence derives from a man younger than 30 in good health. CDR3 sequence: CASSPSTSGRTDTQYF. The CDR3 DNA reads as TGTGCTAGCAGCCCGTCGACTAGCGGGAGAACAGATACGCAGTATTTT.